This TCR beta chain comes out of a study of monozygotic twins with inflammatory bowel disease. Germline CDR1 reads SGHRS; CDR2 reads YFSETQ. This CDR3 is 14 amino acids long. Via template switching, UMIs carrying a 6-nucleotide sample barcode were introduced. TCRdb re-called the 5' RACE reads; every CDR3 protein appears as one record, without DNA. The specimen's table records about 160,000 distinct CDR3 sequences. The genes are TRBV5-1 and TRBJ2-5; TCRdb names TRBD1, which stays unverified in the absence of DNA. The TCR comes from a human donor with ulcerative colitis or Crohn's disease, or a healthy co-twin of an affected twin (not recorded which). Source material: blood. CDR3: CASSGGNWQETQYF. The variable domain in full, with the rest retrieved from reference TRBV5-1 and TRBJ2-5, is KAGVTQTPRYLIKTRGQQVTLSCSPISGHRSVSWYQQTPGQGLQFLFEYFSETQRNKGNFPGRFSGRQFSNSRSEMNVSTLELGDSALYLCASSGGNWQETQYFGPGTRLLVL.